This TCR beta chain is from a study of CD8+ T cells in alopecia areata. About this clone: Antigen: not known.

Per germline, CDR1 SGHTA and CDR2 FQGNSA. Trimming cost V 1 base and J 10 bases, with 11 bases left between them. The CDR3 runs 13 residues. RNA extraction was followed by reverse transcription into cDNA, which acted as the sequencing template. Generated by immunoSEQ multiplex PCR, the TCRdb table keeps only in-frame clones and is missing some. The repertoire includes approximately 54,000 clones, around 96% of them detected once, and roughly 25% sits in the top ten. Study results and limitations: Normal skin contains resident alphabeta T cells, and these are also sequenced in scalp samples.

The sequence derives from a human donor with alopecia areata. Here the sequenced sample was CD8+ T cells sorted from blood, taken at week 0. The chain couples TRBV7-2 to TRBJ2-1; D not certain. CDR3 nucleotide sequence: TGTGCCAGCAGCTTAGAGGTCCTCCGGGAGCAGTTCTTC. Its translation is CASSLEVLREQFF.